This is a list of T cell receptor beta chains from one sample in a study of sequential checkpoint blockade in melanoma. Profiled with immunoSEQ multiplex PCR; TCRdb holds only in-frame clones, not every one. The repertoire holds 6,000 or so clones, with 48% as singletons. Sequenced here: CD8+ T cells sorted from blood (inferred from file names), sampled from a patient given nivolumab and ipilimumab in sequence. These receptors originate from a human patient with melanoma. Some clones in this sample may be carry-over from other donors' samples. CDR3s include the opening cysteine and the closing phenylalanine or tryptophan. D genes are given only for firm matches. The size field is filled for only some rows; it gives once, few, many or a size class.

cdr3_aa | cdr3_nt | d_call | j_call | v_call | clone_size
CASSVVGVEQYF | TGTGCCAGCAGCGTAGTAGGGGTCGAGCAGTACTTC | - | TRBJ2-7 | TRBV5-5 | few
CASSVQGNEKLFF | TGCGCCAGCAGCGTACAGGGTAATGAAAAACTGTTTTTT | - | TRBJ1-4 | TRBV5-1 | -
CASSFRSGGPYEQYF | TGTGCCAGCAGCTTCCGTAGCGGGGGACCCTACGAGCAGTACTTC | TRBD2 | TRBJ2-7 | TRBV5-4 | -
CASSLWTGQGNEQYF | TGTGCCAGTAGTCTATGGACAGGGCAGGGAAACGAGCAGTACTTC | TRBD1 | TRBJ2-7 | TRBV19 | once
CASSQDWGGLEQYF | TGTGCCAGCAGCCAAGACTGGGGGGGCCTCGAGCAGTACTTC | - | TRBJ2-7 | TRBV14 | few
CASTRGGDEKLFF | TGTGCCAGCACTCGGGGGGGGGATGAAAAACTGTTTTTT | - | TRBJ1-4 | TRBV13 | -
CASSFAGADEQYF | TGCGCCAGCAGCTTCGCAGGGGCAGACGAGCAGTACTTC | - | TRBJ2-7 | TRBV5-1 | medium-sized
CASSPDRVDEQYF | TGTGCCAGCAGCCCGGACAGAGTCGACGAGCAGTACTTC | - | TRBJ2-7 | TRBV7-9 | -
CSDRQGYNEQFF | TGCAGCGACCGACAGGGCTACAATGAGCAGTTCTTC | TRBD1 | TRBJ2-1 | TRBV29-1 | few
CASSARDSYEQYF | TGTGCCAGCAGCGCCCGGGACAGCTACGAGCAGTACTTC | TRBD1 | TRBJ2-7 | TRBV5-4 | few
CASSSLGTGTEAFF | TGTGCCAGCAGCTCTCTGGGCACAGGGACTGAAGCTTTCTTT | - | TRBJ1-1 | TRBV5-5 | few
CASSLLNTYGYTF | TGTGCCAGCAGTTTATTAAACACCTATGGCTACACCTTC | - | TRBJ1-2 | TRBV28 | -
CASSVGNREYEQYF | TGTGCCAGCAGCGTAGGAAACAGGGAATACGAGCAGTACTTC | - | TRBJ2-7 | TRBV9 | -
CASSPPTIEAFF | TGTGCCAGCAGCCCACCGACAATTGAAGCTTTCTTT | - | TRBJ1-1 | TRBV7-9 | -
CASSLFWTGDTYGYTF | TGTGCCAGCAGTTTATTTTGGACAGGGGACACCTATGGCTACACCTTC | TRBD1 | TRBJ1-2 | TRBV27 | -
CASSYRTGEGTEAFF | TGTGCCAGCAGTTATCGGACAGGGGAGGGCACTGAAGCTTTCTTT | TRBD1 | TRBJ1-1 | TRBV6-5 | -
CASSPGTSGGYEQYF | TGTGCCAGCAGTCCTGGGACTAGCGGGGGGTACGAGCAGTACTTC | TRBD2 | TRBJ2-7 | TRBV6-5 | -
CASSIGQEPYEQYF | TGTGCCAGCAGTATCGGACAGGAGCCCTACGAGCAGTACTTC | TRBD1 | TRBJ2-7 | TRBV27 | once
CASSSFRRGARNSPLHF | TGTGCCAGCAGCTCTTTCCGCAGGGGCGCAAGAAATTCACCCCTCCACTTT | - | TRBJ1-6 | TRBV21-1 | -
CASSSPSNEQFF | TGTGCCAGCAGTTCCCCTTCCAATGAGCAGTTCTTC | - | TRBJ2-1 | TRBV6-5 | -
CASSTDSYEQYF | TGTGCCAGCAGCACTGACAGCTACGAGCAGTACTTC | - | TRBJ2-7 | TRBV5-6 | -
CSVEGQGIYEQYF | TGCAGCGTTGAGGGCCAGGGTATCTACGAGCAGTACTTC | - | TRBJ2-7 | TRBV29-1 | few
CASSYARLATYEQYF | TGTGCCAGCAGTTATGCCCGGTTAGCCACCTACGAGCAGTACTTC | - | TRBJ2-7 | TRBV6-5 | -
CAWRGRDRGPDIYGYTF | TGTGCCTGGAGGGGCCGGGACAGGGGGCCCGACATCTATGGCTACACCTTC | TRBD1 | TRBJ1-2 | TRBV30 | -
CASSFGGSEDRGRGYTF | TGTGCCAGCAGTTTTGGGGGGTCCGAGGACAGGGGTAGAGGCTACACCTTC | TRBD1 | TRBJ1-2 | TRBV27 | -
CASSLDRGGNQPQHF | TGTGCCAGCAGCTTAGACAGGGGGGGCAATCAGCCCCAGCATTTT | TRBD1 | TRBJ1-5 | TRBV13 | -
CASSEEGSVEAFF | TGTGCCAGCAGTGAGGAGGGTAGTGTTGAAGCTTTCTTT | - | TRBJ1-1 | TRBV2 | -
CATSLEGVSTDTQYF | TGTGCCACCAGCTTAGAGGGGGTGAGCACAGATACGCAGTATTTT | - | TRBJ2-3 | TRBV15 | few
CASSGTGTGGNSGNTIYF | TGTGCCAGCAGCGGGACCGGGACAGGGGGTAACTCTGGAAACACCATATATTTT | TRBD1 | TRBJ1-3 | TRBV11-1 | -
CASSSSDRWPYEQYF | TGTGCCAGCAGCTCCTCGGACAGGTGGCCCTACGAGCAGTACTTC | TRBD1 | TRBJ2-7 | TRBV5-6 | few
CASSPGPVSSGNTIYF | TGTGCCAGCAGCCCTGGGCCCGTTAGCTCTGGAAACACCATATATTTT | - | TRBJ1-3 | TRBV9 | -
CASSVEGATGELFF | TGTGCCAGCAGCGTAGAAGGAGCCACCGGGGAGCTGTTTTTT | - | TRBJ2-2 | TRBV9 | -
CASSLPGQLGMDEQYF | TGTGCCAGCAGTTTACCCGGACAGTTGGGAATGGACGAGCAGTACTTC | - | TRBJ2-7 | TRBV27 | -
CASSPDRYGYTF | TGTGCCAGCTCACCGGACAGATATGGCTACACCTTC | - | TRBJ1-2 | TRBV18 | -
CAWSGRGNEQYF | TGTGCCTGGAGTGGAAGGGGAAACGAGCAGTACTTC | - | TRBJ2-7 | TRBV30 | -
CASSAQGWGPLHF | TGTGCCAGCAGCGCCCAGGGGTGGGGACCCCTCCACTTT | - | TRBJ1-6 | TRBV9 | -
CASSQTGNNYGYTF | TGTGCCAGCAGCCAGACAGGGAATAACTATGGCTACACCTTC | TRBD1 | TRBJ1-2 | TRBV4-2 | few
CASSPDDRGGQYF | TGCGCCAGCAGCCCCGACGACAGGGGGGGGCAGTACTTC | TRBD1 | TRBJ2-7 | TRBV5-1 | -
CASSFGQGSYEQYF | TGTGCCAGCAGCTTCGGGCAGGGTTCCTACGAGCAGTACTTC | - | TRBJ2-7 | TRBV11-2 | -
CASSRGESSPYEQYF | TGCGCCAGCAGCCGGGGAGAGAGCAGTCCCTACGAGCAGTACTTC | - | TRBJ2-7 | TRBV23-1 | -
CASSQKVGGMETQYF | TGCGCCAGCAGCCAAAAGGTGGGGGGAATGGAGACCCAGTACTTC | - | TRBJ2-5 | TRBV4-1 | -
CASKYDSPGNQPQHF | TGTGCCAGTAAATACGACAGCCCGGGCAATCAGCCCCAGCATTTT | - | TRBJ1-5 | TRBV19 | -
CASRREPGQGAYEQYF | TGTGCCAGCAGAAGAGAACCGGGACAGGGGGCCTACGAGCAGTACTTC | TRBD1 | TRBJ2-7 | TRBV27 | -
CASSSTTGSRTHEQYF | TGTGCCAGCAGTTCCACGACAGGCAGTAGGACCCACGAGCAGTACTTC | - | TRBJ2-7 | TRBV28 | -
CASSILQGENYGYTF | TGTGCCAGCAGCATATTACAGGGGGAAAACTATGGCTACACCTTC | TRBD1 | TRBJ1-2 | TRBV5-4 | -
CASTATGASYEQYF | TGTGCCAGCACCGCGACAGGAGCGTCCTACGAGCAGTACTTC | - | TRBJ2-7 | TRBV27 | -